This passage covers 8 T cell receptor beta chains from one sample sequenced in a study of blood T cell repertoires in COVID-19. Produced via immunoSEQ multiplex PCR; TCRdb's table is partial and in-frame only. The sample has about 190,000 clones, under 90% seen once; the top ten hold roughly 6.7%. Sequences were obtained from peripheral blood. The receptors were sampled from a man aged 55 to 70 with acute or convalescent COVID-19.

This chain connects TRBV4-3 to TRBJ1-2; tentative D call: TRBD1 (5 bases). The germline gives CDR1 LGHNA, CDR2 YSLEER. The germline V and J ends were trimmed by 0 bases and 8 bases, with 16 bases remaining between them. The CDR3 is 15 residues long. CDR3 bases: TGCGCCAGCAGCCAAGATCGGGGGGGTGATTACGGCTACACCTTC. The encoded protein is CASSQDRGGDYGYTF.

The gene calls are TRBV21-1 and TRBJ1-2; the table's TRBD1 call for D was not verified on the DNA. TRBV21-1 is tagged as a pseudogene. The CDR3 extends over 17 amino acids. CDR3 bases: TGTGCCAGCAGCAAAATGGAGGAAACAGGGGGCGGTAAGGACTACACCTTC. It encodes CASSKMEETGGGKDYTF.

The J gene is TRBJ2-3, the V gene TRBV9, with 8 bases matching TRBD1. Trimming took 4 bases from V and 3 from J; bases not matched to a gene: 13. The CDR3 sequence is 17 residues long. Germline CDR1 and CDR2: SGDLS and YYNGEE. CDR3 coding DNA: TGTGCCAGCAGCCCAATATTCACAGGGGGTAGTACAGATACGCAGTATTTT. Residues: CASSPIFTGGSTDTQYF. The full variable domain, its missing parts supplied by reference TRBV9 and TRBJ2-3, is DSGVTQTPKHLITATGQRVTLRCSPRSGDLSVYWYQQSLDQGLQFLIQYYNGEERAKGNILERFSAQQFPDLHSELNLSSLELGDSALYFCASSPIFTGGSTDTQYFGPGTRLTVL.

This clone was seen ten or more times. The V gene is TRBV11-2, the J gene TRBJ1-5, with TRBD1 as a possible D gene (6 bases). CDR1 is SGHAT, CDR2 FQNNGV, per germline. Trimming pared 5 bases from V and 4 bases from J, leaving 12 bases between. There are 14 residues in the CDR3. The CDR3 reads CASSLGQFNQPQHF. CDR3 nucleotide sequence: TGTGCCAGCAGCCTCGGACAGTTTAATCAGCCCCAGCATTTT.

The chain employs TRBV29-1 and TRBJ1-3; D remains unclear. Per germline, CDR1 SQVTM and CDR2 ANQGSEA. V was clipped by 2 bases and J by 2 bases, with 13 bases between them. CDR3 size: 15 residues. The CDR3 reads CSVEWVQSPGNTIYF. The DNA of the CDR3 is TGCAGCGTTGAATGGGTACAGTCTCCTGGAAACACCATATATTTT.

This clone has only one observation. The chain links TRBV29-1 to TRBJ2-5; the D is unclear. CDR1 is SQVTM, CDR2 ANQGSEA, per germline. The CDR3 contains 14 residues. Deletions cut 6 bases from V and 5 bases from J, with 19 bases between. CDR3 coding DNA: TGCAGCGTCAAAGCCCGGGTCTCCTCGGAGACCCAGTACTTC. Translated: CSVKARVSSETQYF.

V and J are TRBV5-6 and TRBJ2-4; 8 bases line up with TRBD1. Trimming removed 0 bases from V and 7 bases from J; junction bases left unmatched: 9. Germline CDR1 is SGHDT and CDR2 is YYEEEE. This CDR3 region has 16 residues. CDR3 residues: CASSLVAPRGQNIQYF. The CDR3, as DNA: TGTGCCAGCAGCTTGGTGGCCCCCAGGGGGCAGAACATTCAGTACTTC.

This clone was found once. V gene TRBV18 combines with J gene TRBJ1-2, with unresolved D. V lost 3 bases and J 10 bases, leaving 12 bases between the germline ends. CDR1 KGHSH and CDR2 LQKENI come from the germline V gene. The CDR3 contains 12 residues. CDR3 amino acids: CASSPGVIDYTF. Here the CDR3 DNA reads TGTGCCAGCTCACCGGGCGTCATCGACTACACCTTC.